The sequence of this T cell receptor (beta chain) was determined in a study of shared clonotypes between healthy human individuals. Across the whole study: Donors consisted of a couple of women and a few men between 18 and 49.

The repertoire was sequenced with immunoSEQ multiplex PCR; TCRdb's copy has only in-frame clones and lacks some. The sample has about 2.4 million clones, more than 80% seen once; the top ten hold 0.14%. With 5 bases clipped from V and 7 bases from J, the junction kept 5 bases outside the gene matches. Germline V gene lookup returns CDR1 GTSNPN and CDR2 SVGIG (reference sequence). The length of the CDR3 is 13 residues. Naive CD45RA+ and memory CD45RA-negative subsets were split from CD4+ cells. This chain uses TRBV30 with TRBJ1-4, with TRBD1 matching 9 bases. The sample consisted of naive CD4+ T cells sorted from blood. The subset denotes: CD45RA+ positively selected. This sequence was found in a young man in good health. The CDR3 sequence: CAWAGTGTEKLFF. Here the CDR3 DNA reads TGTGCCTGGGCCGGGACAGGGACTGAAAAACTGTTTTTT.